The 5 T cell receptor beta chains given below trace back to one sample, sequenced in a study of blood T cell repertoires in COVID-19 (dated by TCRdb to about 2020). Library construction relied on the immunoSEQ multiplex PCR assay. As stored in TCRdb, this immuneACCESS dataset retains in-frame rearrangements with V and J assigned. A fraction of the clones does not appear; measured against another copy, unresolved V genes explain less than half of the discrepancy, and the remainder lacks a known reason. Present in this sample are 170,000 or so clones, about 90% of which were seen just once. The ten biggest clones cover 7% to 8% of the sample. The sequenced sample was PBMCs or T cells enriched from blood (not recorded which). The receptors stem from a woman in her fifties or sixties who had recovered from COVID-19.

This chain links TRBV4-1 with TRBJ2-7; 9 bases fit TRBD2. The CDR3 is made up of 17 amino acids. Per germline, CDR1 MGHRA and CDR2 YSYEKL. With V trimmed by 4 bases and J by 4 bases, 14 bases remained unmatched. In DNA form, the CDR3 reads TGCGCCAGCAGCCGGGGGACTCTAGCGGGGATAGGGTACGAGCAGTACTTC. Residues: CASSRGTLAGIGYEQYF.

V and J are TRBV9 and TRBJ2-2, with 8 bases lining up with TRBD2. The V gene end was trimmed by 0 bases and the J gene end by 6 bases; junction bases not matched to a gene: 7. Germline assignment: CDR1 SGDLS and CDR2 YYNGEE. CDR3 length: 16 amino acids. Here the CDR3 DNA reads TGTGCCAGCAGCGTAGTAGCGGGAACTACTCCCGGGGAGCTGTTTTTT. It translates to CASSVVAGTTPGELFF.

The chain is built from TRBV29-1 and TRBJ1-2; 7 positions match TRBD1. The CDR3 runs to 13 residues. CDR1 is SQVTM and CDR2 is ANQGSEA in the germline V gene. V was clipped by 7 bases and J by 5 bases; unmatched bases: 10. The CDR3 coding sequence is TGCAGCGCCGAACCAGGGGGTCGATATGGCTACACCTTC. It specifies CSAEPGGRYGYTF.

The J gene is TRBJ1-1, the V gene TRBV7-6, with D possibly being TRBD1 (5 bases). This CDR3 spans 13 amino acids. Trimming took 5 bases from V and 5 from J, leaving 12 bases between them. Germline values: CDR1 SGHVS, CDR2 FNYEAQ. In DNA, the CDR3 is TGTGCCAGCAGCATCGGGGGTCGGACTGAAGCTTTCTTT. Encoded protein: CASSIGGRTEAFF.

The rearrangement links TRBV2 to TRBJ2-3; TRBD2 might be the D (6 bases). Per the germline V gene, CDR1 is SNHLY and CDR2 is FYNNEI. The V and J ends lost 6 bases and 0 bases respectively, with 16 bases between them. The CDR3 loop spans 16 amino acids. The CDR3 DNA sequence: TGTGCCAGCAGGGGGCCTCTAGCGCTCAGCACAGATACGCAGTATTTT. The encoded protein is CASRGPLALSTDTQYF. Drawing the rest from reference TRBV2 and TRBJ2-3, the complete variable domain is EPEVTQTPSHQVTQMGQEVILRCVPISNHLYFYWYRQILGQKVEFLVSFYNNEISEKSEIFDDQFSVERPDGSNFTLKIRSTKLEDSAMYFCASRGPLALSTDTQYFGPGTRLTVL.